This T cell receptor beta chain appears in the sequencing data of a study of CD8 T cells in cerebrospinal fluid in Alzheimer's disease. Study overall: Clonal expansion of CSF T cells was measured with plate-based and droplet-based single-cell sequencing.

Profiling of CSF cells used 10X single-cell V(D)J plus 5' expression. TCRdb reprocessed the 10x single-cell sequencing reads, keeping one entry per CDR3 protein, no DNA. This listing includes 1,200 or so distinct CDR3 sequences. General study findings and limits: Versus healthy subjects, Alzheimer's patients more often had clones of at least 3%.

This CDR3 has 13 amino acids. Germline CDR1 and CDR2: SNHLY and FYNNEI. This clonotype registers medium-sized (0.01 to 0.1%) by frequency. What it binds is not known. The TCR comes from a human donor in good health. The specimen was cerebrospinal fluid. The genes are TRBV2 and TRBJ2-5; lacking DNA, the TRBD1 call made by TCRdb goes unchecked. CDR3 sequence reads: CASSGTVGETQYF.